This entry lists 23 T cell receptor beta chains sequenced from one sample in a study of cytomegalovirus exposure and HLA in healthy donors. Amplification used 60 Vbeta primers and 13 Jbeta primers. TCRdb's table, derived via immunoSEQ multiplex PCR, lists solely in-frame clones and lacks some. Among some 190,000 clones, approximately 82% were seen once, and the ten largest hold 1.7%. Sample: PBMCs. The receptors were sampled from a man aged 40-50 years in good health and CMV-seropositive.

The chain has TRBV27 and TRBJ1-2, with TRBD1 as a possible D gene (5 bases). Germline V lookup: CDR1 MNHEY, CDR2 SMNVEV (reference sequence). The CDR3 has 13 amino acids. V lost 6 bases to trimming and J lost 0 bases, with 8 bases between them. CDR3 protein: CASRRQTNYGYTF. In DNA form, the CDR3 reads TGTGCCAGCAGGCGACAGACTAACTATGGCTACACCTTC.

This clone has a handful of counts. As DNA, the CDR3 is TGTGCCAGCAGCAAAACTAGCGGGAGGGCCAAAAACAGTCAGTACTTC. Its translation is CASSKTSGRAKNSQYF. The chain is built from TRBV21-1 and TRBJ2-4; the D call TRBD2 from the table was never checked on the DNA. TRBV21-1 is classified as a pseudogene. The CDR3 is 16 amino acids.

J is TRBJ1-4 and V is TRBV5-4; the D gene is possibly TRBD1 (6 bases). V was cut by 0 bases and J by 8 bases, with 8 bases left in between. Germline V gives CDR1 SGHNT, CDR2 YYREEE (reference sequence). The CDR3 runs to 13 residues. The CDR3, as DNA: TGTGCCAGCAGCTTGGGGACAGAGGAAAAACTGTTTTTT. Translation gives CASSLGTEEKLFF.

The chain employs TRBV27 and TRBJ2-5, with 12 nucleotides matching TRBD2. Germline CDR1 is MNHEY and CDR2 is SMNVEV (reference sequence). CDR3 length: 16 residues. V lost 6 bases and J lost 1; bases outside the gene matches: 6. The CDR3 coding sequence is TGTGCCAGCAGCGAGGGACTAGCGGGCCTCCAAGAGACCCAGTACTTC. It translates to CASSEGLAGLQETQYF.

The rearrangement joins TRBV18 to TRBJ1-5; D gene uncertain. CDR3 length equals 14 residues. CDR1 is KGHSH and CDR2 is LQKENI in the germline V gene. V dropped 2 bases and J dropped 4 bases, with 9 bases sitting between them. The chain's CDR3 is CASSPIRGNQPQHF. CDR3 DNA sequence: TGTGCCAGCTCACCAATTCGAGGGAATCAGCCCCAGCATTTT.

The rearrangement uses TRBV6-5 and TRBJ2-7; 8 positions agree with TRBD1. There are 13 residues in the CDR3. Germline V gives CDR1 MNHEY, CDR2 SVGAGI. With 7 bases clipped from V and 4 bases from J, the junction kept 6 bases outside the gene matches. The chain's CDR3 is CASTTGGGYEQYF. CDR3 DNA: TGTGCCAGCACCACAGGGGGTGGTTACGAGCAGTACTTC.

The chain employs TRBV7-2 and TRBJ1-4; D is unclear. From germline, CDR1 is SGHTA and CDR2 FQGNSA. The CDR3 is 15 amino acids. V lost 1 base and J lost 7, with 13 bases in between. The CDR3, as DNA: TGTGCCAGCAGCTTAGGGGTTGAGGGCGGTGAAAAACTGTTTTTT. It translates to CASSLGVEGGEKLFF.

The J gene is TRBJ2-2, the V gene TRBV6-6; D unresolved. The CDR3 sequence is 12 residues long. V lost 4 bases and J lost 3, with 3 bases in between. Per germline, CDR1 MNHNY and CDR2 SVGAGI (reference sequence). This CDR3 reads CASSSDTGELFF. The CDR3 coding sequence is TGTGCCAGCAGTTCGGACACCGGGGAGCTGTTTTTT.

CDR3: CASSFRIQETQYF. In DNA, the CDR3 is TGTGCCAGCAGCTTCAGGATTCAAGAGACCCAGTACTTC. The rearrangement joins TRBV7-2 to TRBJ2-5; the D is unclear. The CDR3 covers 13 residues. Trimming took 3 bases from V and 2 from J, leaving 7 bases between them. Germline CDR1 is SGHTA and CDR2 is FQGNSA.

This rearrangement joins TRBV30 to TRBJ2-7; D gene uncertain. Per the germline V gene, CDR1 is GTSNPN and CDR2 is SVGIG (reference sequence). Trimming removed 0 bases from V and 4 bases from J, with 7 bases in between. The CDR3 length is 12 residues. CDR3 in DNA: TGTGCCTGGAGTGTACTCGGGTACGAGCAGTACTTC. It yields the protein CAWSVLGYEQYF.

This chain links TRBV25-1 with TRBJ2-2; D not resolved. Between the trimmed V and J ends, which lost 1 base and 5 bases, there was a span of 11 bases. The CDR3 has 15 residues. Germline-derived CDR1 and CDR2 are MGHDK and SYGVNS. Here the CDR3 DNA reads TGTGCCAGCAGTGAATTCGCGGAGTTTACCGGGGAGCTGTTTTTT. Its protein product is CASSEFAEFTGELFF.

The V call is TRBV5-4, the J call TRBJ2-7, with 7 bases matching TRBD1. Germline CDR1 reads SGHNT; CDR2 reads YYREEE (reference sequence). V lost 3 bases to trimming and J lost 5 bases; unmatched junction nucleotides: 17. This CDR3 contains 17 residues. CDR3 sequence (DNA): TGTGCCAGCAGCTGGTCGACAGGGCGAACCGAATCTAACGAGCAGTACTTC. It yields the protein CASSWSTGRTESNEQYF.

The chain employs TRBV7-6 and TRBJ2-5; 8 positions match TRBD2. The J call may be wrong; the DNA end is better matched by TRBJ2-7. This CDR3 region has 16 residues. The germline V gene has CDR1 SGHVS and CDR2 FNYEAQ. In nucleotides, the CDR3 is TGTGCCAGCAGCTTAGGGTGGGGGACTAGGGGTTACGAGCAGTACTTC. Its protein product is CASSLGWGTRGYEQYF.

The gene calls are TRBV7-9 and TRBJ2-1; tentative D call: TRBD2 (6 bases). The V gene lost 4 bases and the J gene lost 11 bases, with 18 bases spanning the gap. Germline V gene lookup returns CDR1 SEHNR and CDR2 FQNEAQ (reference sequence). The CDR3 loop spans 14 amino acids. The CDR3 DNA follows: TGTGCCAGCAGCTCCCGGAGGGACCGCATTAAGCAGTTCTTC. It codes for CASSSRRDRIKQFF.

The chain uses TRBV29-1 and TRBJ2-7; 9 bases agree with TRBD2. The J segment lost 4 bases and the V segment lost 6 bases, leaving 10 bases of the junction unmatched. Germline assignment: CDR1 SQVTM and CDR2 ANQGSEA. The CDR3 sequence is 14 residues long. The CDR3 region is CSVQSRLADYEQYF. The CDR3 DNA is TGCAGCGTCCAAAGTAGACTAGCGGATTACGAGCAGTACTTC.

The V call is TRBV18, the J call TRBJ1-4; D not resolved. Germline-derived CDR1 and CDR2 are KGHSH and LQKENI. The V end lost 3 bases, the J end lost 10 bases, and 15 bases lay between the germline ends. There are 14 residues in the CDR3. CDR3 DNA: TGTGCCAGCTCACCCGAACCTTTTACGGGAAAACTGTTTTTT. Protein sequence: CASSPEPFTGKLFF.

This clone was recorded a few times. This rearrangement joins TRBV5-5 to TRBJ2-2, with D tentatively TRBD2 (5 bases). Trimming took 4 bases from V and 7 from J, leaving 11 bases between them. The CDR3 has 13 residues. Germline values: CDR1 SGHKS, CDR2 YYEKEE (reference sequence). Here the CDR3 reads CASSPNDYGELFF. Written as DNA, the CDR3 is TGTGCCAGCAGCCCCAATGACTACGGGGAGCTGTTTTTT.

The J gene is TRBJ2-5, the V gene TRBV7-2; possibly TRBD2 for D (6 bases). The assigned J gene may be wrong: the sequence end matches TRBJ2-7 better. Per germline, CDR1 SGHTA and CDR2 FQGNSA. This CDR3 is 16 amino acids long. CDR3 loop: CASSFGGRGSSYEQYF. CDR3 in DNA: TGTGCCAGCAGCTTCGGGGGACGGGGAAGCTCCTACGAGCAGTACTTC.

V is TRBV6-5 and J is TRBJ2-5; TRBD2 might be the D (5 bases). Trimming pared 0 bases from V and 5 bases from J, leaving 10 bases between. This CDR3 comprises 14 residues. From germline, CDR1 is MNHEY and CDR2 SVGAGI. CDR3 sequence: CASSYSSSPETQYF. The CDR3 DNA follows: TGTGCCAGCAGTTACTCTTCTAGCCCTGAGACCCAGTACTTC.

This chain joins TRBV7-2 and TRBJ2-7; 8 bases align to TRBD2. The CDR3 totals 14 residues. Unmatched junction bases numbered 8, after V lost 1 base and J lost 9 bases. Germline values: CDR1 SGHTA, CDR2 FQGNSA. CDR3 DNA: TGTGCCAGCAGCTTAGTTAATAGCGGGATGTTGCAGTACTTC. This codes for CASSLVNSGMLQYF.

This sequence joins TRBV4-3 and TRBJ1-2; tentative D call: TRBD1 (5 bases). The CDR3 totals 15 residues. From germline, CDR1 is LGHNA and CDR2 YSLEER. V was pared by 2 bases and J by 2 bases, with 12 bases between. The CDR3 region is CASSQPQRQNYGYTF. The CDR3 nucleotides read TGCGCCAGCAGCCAACCCCAAAGACAGAACTATGGCTACACCTTC.

The chain uses TRBV5-1 and TRBJ2-1; 7 positions agree with TRBD2. Germline V gene sequence: CDR1 SGHRS, CDR2 YFSETQ. CDR3 size: 15 residues. V was pared by 7 bases and J by 7 bases, with 14 bases of the junction left unmatched. The CDR3 DNA reads as TGCGCCAGCTACAGCGGGGCGGTAGGTGGGAATGAGCAGTTCTTC. The encoded protein is CASYSGAVGGNEQFF.

V and J are TRBV6-6 and TRBJ1-5, with no clear D. The V gene's germline CDR1 is MNHNY and CDR2 SVGAGI (reference sequence). The CDR3 is 12 residues long. Trimming removed 5 bases at V and 7 bases at J, with 9 bases between. CDR3 coding DNA: TGTGCCAGCAGTAACCAGGCCCAGCCCCAGCATTTT. This codes for CASSNQAQPQHF.